The clone carrying this T cell receptor beta chain was observed many times. Its target is unknown. Noted time point: persistent/refractory GD, antithyroid drugs over 5 years with positive TRAb. Researchers made the TCR library from RNA that was extracted from PBMCs. HTBI primers from iRepertoire and Arm-PCR of CDR3 regions yielded the TCR beta libraries. TCRdb analysed the multiplex PCR reads with MiXCR anew, one entry per CDR3 protein. Of nearly 350,000 distinct CDR3 sequences listed, roughly a fifth are singletons. The CDR3 is 15 residues long. Trimming removed 2 bases from V and 8 bases from J, with 13 bases in between. This sample was included in a study of regulatory T cells in long-lasting Graves disease. Study results and caveats: Persistent patients shared 2,741 public clonotypes among themselves. Newly diagnosed patients shared fewer, at roughly 900. Preferential use of TRBV28, TRBJ1-2 and TRBJ2-5 was seen in persistent disease. Persistent Graves' patients showed a TCR diversity that was lower than that of newly diagnosed ones. Possibly, too few samples lowered accuracy.

The receptor was isolated from a female donor with Graves disease. The chain recombines TRBV12-3 or TRBV12-4 with TRBJ1-6; a possible D gene is TRBD1 (5 bases). The material was peripheral blood mononuclear cells (PBMCs), obtained when the disease was refractory, from a patient treated with antithyroid drugs. DNA of the CDR3: TGTGCCAGCAGTTTAAAGTCAGGGTGGGATTCACCCCTCCACTTT. It codes for CASSLKSGWDSPLHF.